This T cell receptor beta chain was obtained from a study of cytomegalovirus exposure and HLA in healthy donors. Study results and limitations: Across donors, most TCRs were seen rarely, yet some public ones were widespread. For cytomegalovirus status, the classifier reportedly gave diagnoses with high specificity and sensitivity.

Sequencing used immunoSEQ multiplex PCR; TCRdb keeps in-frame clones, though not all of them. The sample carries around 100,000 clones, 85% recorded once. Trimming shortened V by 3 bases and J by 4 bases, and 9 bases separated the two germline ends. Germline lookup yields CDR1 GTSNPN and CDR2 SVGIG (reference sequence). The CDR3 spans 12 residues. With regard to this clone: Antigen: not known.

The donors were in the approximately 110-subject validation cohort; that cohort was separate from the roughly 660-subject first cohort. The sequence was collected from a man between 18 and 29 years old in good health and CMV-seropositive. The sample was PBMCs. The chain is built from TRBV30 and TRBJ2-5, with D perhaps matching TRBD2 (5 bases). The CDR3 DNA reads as TGTGCCTGGAGAGGGAGCGGAGAGACCCAGTACTTC. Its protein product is CAWRGSGETQYF. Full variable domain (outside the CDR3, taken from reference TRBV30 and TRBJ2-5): SQTIHQWPATLVQPVGSPLSLECTVEGTSNPNLYWYRQAAGRGLQLLFYSVGIGQISSEVPQNLSASRPQDRQFILSSKKLLLSDSGFYLCAWRGSGETQYFGPGTRLLVL.